This T cell receptor beta chain derives from a study of shared clonotypes between healthy human individuals. Study-level information: Every donor yielded three CD4 naive, three CD4 memory, two CD8 naive and one CD8 memory plate. Notes on the study in general: Among donors, clonotype sharing was expected to be affected by sequencing depth. Depth was large, yet rarefaction showed that sorted-subset sequencing was incomplete.

Partitioning of CD4+ cells yielded a CD45RA+ naive subset and a CD45RA-negative memory subset. Trimming removed 8 bases at V and 2 bases at J, with 6 bases between. Germline V gene data show CDR1 as MNHNS and CDR2 as SASEGT. This CDR3 has 11 amino acids. About this clone itself: Its target is not known.

Clones were sequenced by immunoSEQ multiplex PCR, and TCRdb holds only the in-frame ones, with some missing. The sample lists about 710,000 clones; around 78% were seen once. The sample was memory CD4+ T cells sorted from blood. Noted subset: CD45RA-negative fraction. The chain has TRBV6-1 and TRBJ1-2; D is unresolved. The clonotype comes from a woman aged 25 to 45 in good health. The DNA of the CDR3 is TGTGCCAGCCACTCAAACTATGGCTACACCTTC. It translates to CASHSNYGYTF.